This TCR beta chain was identified in a study of blood T cells in healthy people across ages. Overall study findings and caveats: Researchers judged that diversity estimates from one million T cells fell short of true values.

Trimming at V came to 5 bases and at J to 3 bases, leaving 4 bases not matched to a gene. The germline V gene has CDR1 DFQATT and CDR2 SNEGSKA (reference sequence). The CDR3 consists of 13 residues. The authors drew about 10 milliliters of peripheral blood from each donor. On this clonotype: Its antigen is unknown.

Primers used in a second PCR of roughly 7 to 11 cycles were a sample-barcoded 5' primer and a J-beta primer mix. A single record per CDR3 protein comes from TCRdb applying MiXCR to the 5' RACE reads. Of approximately 580,000 distinct CDR3 sequences listed, approximately 25% are singletons. These data were also reused for a study on T cells of mothers and their children.

The sequenced sample was blood. The chain employs TRBV20-1 and TRBJ2-1; 7 positions match TRBD1. The sequence was collected from a boy aged 5-17 years in good health. The CDR3: CSAPRQGYNEQFF. The CDR3 DNA reads TGCAGTGCTCCCCGACAGGGCTACAATGAGCAGTTCTTC.